Shown below are 9 T cell receptor beta chains from a single sample sequenced in a study of T cells in narcolepsy. Produced via immunoSEQ multiplex PCR; TCRdb's table is partial and in-frame only. The sample records roughly 30,000 clones, over 70% being singletons. Sequencing input: memory (CD45RA-) CD4+ T cells from blood. The receptors shown here come from a human donor in good health.

The V gene is TRBV11-2, the J gene TRBJ1-2; maybe TRBD1 (6 bases). The CDR3 runs to 11 residues. The V and J ends lost 3 bases and 7 bases respectively, with 6 bases between them. Per the germline V gene, CDR1 is SGHAT and CDR2 is FQNNGV. CDR3 coding DNA: TGTGCCAGCAGCTTCAGGGGTGGCTACACCTTC. Encoded protein: CASSFRGGYTF.

This clone was picked up a small number of times. CDR3 nucleotides: TGTGCCAGCAGCTTAGTGGGTAGTCTCCACGAGCAGTACTTC. Encoded protein: CASSLVGSLHEQYF. The rearrangement joins TRBV7-9 to TRBJ2-7; D is unresolved. The CDR3 runs 14 residues. In germline, CDR1 is SEHNR, CDR2 FQNEAQ (reference sequence). Trimming took 1 base from V and 5 from J, leaving 12 bases between them.

V and J are TRBV5-1 and TRBJ1-2; the match to TRBD1 covers 7 bases. Germline values: CDR1 SGHRS, CDR2 YFSETQ. J lost 6 bases, V lost 7 bases, and 15 bases had no gene match. This CDR3 is built from 15 residues. CDR3 nucleotide sequence: TGCGCCAGCGACCGGGGAACAGGGGAGAGCCATGGCTACACCTTC. Residues: CASDRGTGESHGYTF.

The chain uses TRBV6-6 and TRBJ1-1; D remains unclear. V dropped 4 bases and J dropped 8 bases, with 14 bases sitting between them. The CDR3 has 13 amino acids. CDR1 MNHNY and CDR2 SVGAGI come from the germline V gene (reference sequence). The CDR3 sequence is CASSSPNSDEAFF. DNA for the CDR3: TGTGCCAGCAGTTCCCCCAACAGCGACGAAGCTTTCTTT.

The chain recombines TRBV5-6 with TRBJ2-5, with 8 bases identical to TRBD2. CDR1 SGHDT and CDR2 YYEEEE come from the germline V gene. The trim removed 3 bases at V and 1 base at J, leaving 2 bases unmatched. The CDR3 is 14 residues long. CDR3 sequence (DNA): TGTGCCAGCAGCTCAGGACTAGCCCAAGAGACCCAGTACTTC. It is translated as CASSSGLAQETQYF.

The chain recombines TRBV19 with TRBJ2-7; D is unresolved. The V and J ends lost 6 bases and 3 bases respectively, with 18 bases between them. The CDR3 spans 15 residues. Germline CDR1 reads LNHDA; CDR2 reads SQIVND (reference sequence). As DNA, the CDR3 is TGTGCCAGTAGGAGGACGCCGCTACTGGACTACGAGCAGTACTTC. This gives the protein CASRRTPLLDYEQYF.

Only a few counts were recorded for this clone. This chain connects TRBV9 to TRBJ2-1; 7 bases align to TRBD2. This CDR3 comprises 15 residues. The V and J ends lost 2 bases and 2 bases, in that order; junction bases with no gene match: 4. The germline gives CDR1 SGDLS, CDR2 YYNGEE. This CDR3 is CASSVGLAAYNEQFF. As DNA, the CDR3 is TGTGCCAGCAGCGTTGGGCTAGCGGCCTACAATGAGCAGTTCTTC.

V gene TRBV7-3 combines with J gene TRBJ2-3; 8 nucleotides match TRBD2. V was pared by 5 bases and J by 2 bases, with 3 bases of the junction left unmatched. CDR1 and CDR2 from the germline V gene are SGHTA and FQGTGA. This CDR3 has 14 amino acids. The CDR3 DNA sequence: TGTGCCAGCAGCCCGACTAGCGTCACAGATACGCAGTATTTT. Protein: CASSPTSVTDTQYF.

The V call is TRBV6-1, the J call TRBJ2-3; D gene unclear. The CDR3 has 15 amino acids. V was pared by 5 bases and J by 1 base, with 13 bases between. Germline loops: CDR1 MNHNS, CDR2 SASEGT. For the CDR3, the DNA is TGTGCCAGCAGTACAGCTAGTCACGGCACAGATACGCAGTATTTT. This codes for CASSTASHGTDTQYF.